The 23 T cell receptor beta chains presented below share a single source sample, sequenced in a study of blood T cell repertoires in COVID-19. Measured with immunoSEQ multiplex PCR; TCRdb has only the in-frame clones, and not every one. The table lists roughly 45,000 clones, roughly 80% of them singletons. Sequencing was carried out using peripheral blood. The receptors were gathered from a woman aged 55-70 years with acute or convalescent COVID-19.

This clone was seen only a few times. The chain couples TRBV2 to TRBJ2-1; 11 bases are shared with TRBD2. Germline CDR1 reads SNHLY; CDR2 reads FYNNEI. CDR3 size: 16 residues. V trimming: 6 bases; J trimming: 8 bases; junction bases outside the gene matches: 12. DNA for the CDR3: TGTGCCAGCAGACAACTAGCGGGGGAGCCGAGGGATGAGCAGTTCTTC. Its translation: CASRQLAGEPRDEQFF.

Here the CDR3 reads CASSLYRENPYNEQFF. DNA of the CDR3: TGTGCCAGCAGTCTATACAGGGAAAATCCCTACAATGAGCAGTTCTTC. The chain combines TRBV27 with TRBJ2-1, with D possibly being TRBD1 (6 bases). Germline lookup yields CDR1 MNHEY and CDR2 SMNVEV (reference sequence). Trimming took 5 bases from V and 2 from J, leaving 16 bases between them. There are 16 residues in the CDR3.

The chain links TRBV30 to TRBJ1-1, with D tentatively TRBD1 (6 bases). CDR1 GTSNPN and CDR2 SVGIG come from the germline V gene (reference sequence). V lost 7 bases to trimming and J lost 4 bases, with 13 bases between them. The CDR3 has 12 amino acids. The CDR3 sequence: CASERGFTEAFF. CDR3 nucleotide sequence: TGTGCCTCAGAGAGGGGGTTCACTGAAGCTTTCTTT.

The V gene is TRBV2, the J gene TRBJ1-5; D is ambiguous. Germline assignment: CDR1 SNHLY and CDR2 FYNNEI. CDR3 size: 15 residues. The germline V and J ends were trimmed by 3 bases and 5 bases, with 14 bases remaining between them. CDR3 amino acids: CASSDGRARYQPQHF. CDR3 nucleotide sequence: TGTGCCAGCAGTGATGGGAGGGCACGCTATCAGCCCCAGCATTTT.

The CDR3 nucleotides are TGCGCCAGCAGTGAGTCCCGAGGGCGGTCACCCCTCCACTTT. Protein: CASSESRGRSPLHF. V is TRBV10-1 and J is TRBJ1-6, with no clear D. Trimming removed 0 bases from V and 10 bases from J, with 10 bases in between. Germline assignment: CDR1 WNHNN and CDR2 SYGVQD (reference sequence). The CDR3 is 14 amino acids.

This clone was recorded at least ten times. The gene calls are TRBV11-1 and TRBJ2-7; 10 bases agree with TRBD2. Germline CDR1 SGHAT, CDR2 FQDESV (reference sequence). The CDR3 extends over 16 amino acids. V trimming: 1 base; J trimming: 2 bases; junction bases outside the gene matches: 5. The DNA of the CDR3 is TGTGCCAGCAGCTTAGGTCCTAGCGGGGGAACCTACGAGCAGTACTTC. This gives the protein CASSLGPSGGTYEQYF.

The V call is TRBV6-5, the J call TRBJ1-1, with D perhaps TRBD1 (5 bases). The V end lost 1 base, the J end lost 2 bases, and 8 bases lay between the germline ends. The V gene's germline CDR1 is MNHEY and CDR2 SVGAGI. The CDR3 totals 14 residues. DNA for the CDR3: TGTGCCAGCAGTTACTGGGGGGTTAACACTGAAGCTTTCTTT. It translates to CASSYWGVNTEAFF.

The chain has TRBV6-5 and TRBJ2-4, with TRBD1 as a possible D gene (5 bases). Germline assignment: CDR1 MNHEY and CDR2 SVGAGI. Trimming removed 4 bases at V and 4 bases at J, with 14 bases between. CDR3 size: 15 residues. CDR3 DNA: TGTGCCAGCAGTTCAAACTGGGGCTCTAAAAACATTCAGTACTTC. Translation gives CASSSNWGSKNIQYF.

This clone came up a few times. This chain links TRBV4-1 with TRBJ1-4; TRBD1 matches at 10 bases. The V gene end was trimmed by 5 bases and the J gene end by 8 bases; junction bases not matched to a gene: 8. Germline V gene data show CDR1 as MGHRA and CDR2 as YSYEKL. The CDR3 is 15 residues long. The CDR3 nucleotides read TGCGCCAGCAGCTTTCGACAGGGGGCAGGGGAAAAACTGTTTTTT. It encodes CASSFRQGAGEKLFF.

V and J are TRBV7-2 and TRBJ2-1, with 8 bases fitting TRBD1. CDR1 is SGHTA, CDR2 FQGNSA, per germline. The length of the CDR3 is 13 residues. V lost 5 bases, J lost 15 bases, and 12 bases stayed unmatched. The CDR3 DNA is TGTGCCAGCAGCCTAAAGCAGGACAGGGTCCGGTTCTTC. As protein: CASSLKQDRVRFF.

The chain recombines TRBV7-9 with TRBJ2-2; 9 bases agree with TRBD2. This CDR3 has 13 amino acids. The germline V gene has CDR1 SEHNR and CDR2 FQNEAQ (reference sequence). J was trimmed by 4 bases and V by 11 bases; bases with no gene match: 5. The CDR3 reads CALSGGLTGELFF. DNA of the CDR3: TGTGCCCTTAGCGGGGGTCTCACCGGGGAGCTGTTTTTT. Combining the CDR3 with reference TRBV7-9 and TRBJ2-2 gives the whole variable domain DTGVSQNPRHKITKRGQNVTFRCDPISEHNRLYWYRQTLGQGPEFLTYFQNEAQLEKSRLLSDRFSAERPKGSFSTLEIQRTEQGDSAMYLCALSGGLTGELFFGEGSRLTVL.

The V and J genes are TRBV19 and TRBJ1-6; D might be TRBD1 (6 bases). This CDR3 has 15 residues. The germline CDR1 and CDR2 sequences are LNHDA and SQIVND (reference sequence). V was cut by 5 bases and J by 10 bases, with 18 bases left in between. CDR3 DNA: TGTGCCAGTAGTTCAAACCCACAGGGCTCCTCACCCCTCCACTTT. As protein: CASSSNPQGSSPLHF.

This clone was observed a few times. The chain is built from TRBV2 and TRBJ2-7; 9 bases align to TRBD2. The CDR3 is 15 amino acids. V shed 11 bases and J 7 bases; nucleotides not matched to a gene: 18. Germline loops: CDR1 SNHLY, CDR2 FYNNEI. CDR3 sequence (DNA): TGTGCCCACGGGCCTAGCGGGGACCTTCAGGGTGAGCAGTACTTC. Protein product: CAHGPSGDLQGEQYF.

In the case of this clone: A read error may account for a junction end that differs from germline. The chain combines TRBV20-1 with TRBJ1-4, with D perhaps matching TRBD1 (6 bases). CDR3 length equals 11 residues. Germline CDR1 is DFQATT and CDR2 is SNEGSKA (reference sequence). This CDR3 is CSARRGSSFSF. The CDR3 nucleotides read TGCAGTGCTAGGAGGGGGTCAAGCTTTAGTTTT.

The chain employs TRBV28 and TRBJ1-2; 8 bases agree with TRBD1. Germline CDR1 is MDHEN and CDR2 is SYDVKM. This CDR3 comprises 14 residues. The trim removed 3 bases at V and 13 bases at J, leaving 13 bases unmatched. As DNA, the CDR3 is TGTGCCAGCAGTTTGGGCGGTGACAGGGGACGGATCACCTTC. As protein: CASSLGGDRGRITF.

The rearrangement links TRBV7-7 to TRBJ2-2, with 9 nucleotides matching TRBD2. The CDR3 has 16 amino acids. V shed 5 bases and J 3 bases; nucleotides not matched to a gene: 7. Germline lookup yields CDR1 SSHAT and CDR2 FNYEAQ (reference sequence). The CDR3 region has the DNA TGTGCCAGCAGCCCCCATAGCGGGGGCGACACCGGGGAGCTGTTTTTT. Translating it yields CASSPHSGGDTGELFF.

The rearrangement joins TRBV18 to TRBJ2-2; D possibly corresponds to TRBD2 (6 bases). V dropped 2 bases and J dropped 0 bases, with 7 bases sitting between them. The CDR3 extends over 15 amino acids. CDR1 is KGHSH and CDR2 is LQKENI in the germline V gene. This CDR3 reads CASSPTGANTGELFF. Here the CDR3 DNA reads TGTGCCAGCTCACCAACGGGGGCGAACACCGGGGAGCTGTTTTTT.

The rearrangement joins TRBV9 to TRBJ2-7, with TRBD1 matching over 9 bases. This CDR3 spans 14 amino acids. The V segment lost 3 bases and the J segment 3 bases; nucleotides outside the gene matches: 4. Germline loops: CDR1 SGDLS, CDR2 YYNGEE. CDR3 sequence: CASSEGQGRYEQYF. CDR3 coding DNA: TGTGCCAGCAGCGAGGGACAGGGTCGCTACGAGCAGTACTTC.

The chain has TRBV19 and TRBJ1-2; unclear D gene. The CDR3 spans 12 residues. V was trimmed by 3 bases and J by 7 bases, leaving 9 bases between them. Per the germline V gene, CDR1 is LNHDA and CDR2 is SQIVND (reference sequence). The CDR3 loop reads CASSIIGGGYTF. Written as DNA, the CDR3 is TGTGCCAGTAGTATTATCGGAGGTGGCTACACCTTC.

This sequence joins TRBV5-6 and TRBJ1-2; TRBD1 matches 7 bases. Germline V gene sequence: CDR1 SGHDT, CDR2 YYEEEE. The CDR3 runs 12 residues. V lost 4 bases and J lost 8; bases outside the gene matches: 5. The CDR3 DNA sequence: TGTGCCAGCAGCAGGGACAGTAGGGGCTACACCTTC. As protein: CASSRDSRGYTF.

For the CDR3, the DNA is TGTGCCAGTAGTTGGACAGGGGGCTATAGGAATTCACCCCTCCACTTT. Its protein is CASSWTGGYRNSPLHF. The rearrangement joins TRBV19 to TRBJ1-6; 11 positions match TRBD1. Germline-derived CDR1 and CDR2 are LNHDA and SQIVND (reference sequence). V lost 5 bases, J lost 7 bases, and 7 bases stayed unmatched. The CDR3 sequence is 16 residues long.

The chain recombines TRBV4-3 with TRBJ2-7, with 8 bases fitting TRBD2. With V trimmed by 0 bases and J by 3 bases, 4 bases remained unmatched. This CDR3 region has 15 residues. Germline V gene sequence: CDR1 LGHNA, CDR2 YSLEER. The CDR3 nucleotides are TGCGCCAGCAGCCAAGATTTAGCGGGGAACTACGAGCAGTACTTC. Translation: CASSQDLAGNYEQYF.

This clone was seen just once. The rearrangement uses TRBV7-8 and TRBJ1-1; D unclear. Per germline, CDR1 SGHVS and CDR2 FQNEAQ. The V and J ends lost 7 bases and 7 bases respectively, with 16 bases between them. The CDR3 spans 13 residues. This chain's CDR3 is CASTEAAEGEAFF. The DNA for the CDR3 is TGTGCCAGCACCGAGGCGGCCGAGGGTGAAGCTTTCTTT.